Here is one TCR beta chain with its context. The antigen is unknown. These data come from a study of T cell repertoires in cytomegalovirus infection. General study results and limits: Based on cumulative public TCR beta family frequency, carriers of CMV plus the relevant HLA were identified.

Each CDR3 protein gets one entry after TCRdb re-called the reads with MiXCR. The sample has about 830,000 distinct CDR3 sequences; approximately 32% are singletons. Per the germline V gene, CDR1 is SQVTM and CDR2 is ANQGSEA. Between the trimmed V and J ends, which lost 4 bases and 0 bases, there was a span of 10 bases. The CDR3 consists of 14 residues. The sequences come from cultured CD8+ T cells from PBMCs, collected from culture after CMV antigen stimulation. The clonotype comes from a human donor in good health (CMV status not recorded). Some clones in this sample may be carry-over from other donors' samples. J is TRBJ1-5 and V is TRBV29-1; D unclear. Written as DNA, the CDR3 is TGCAGCGTTGTTCTGAGAGATAGCAATCAGCCCCAGCATTTT. This codes for CSVVLRDSNQPQHF.